This T cell receptor beta chain was profiled in a study of Ad26.COV2.S vaccination and SARS-CoV-2 variants. Study outcomes and limitations: Vaccinated and placebo-treated recipients had similar non-spike TCR breadth. Measures of TCR breadth and depth may have fallen short of total T cell responses.

Data came from immunoSEQ multiplex PCR; TCRdb stores just in-frame clones and leaves some out. The sample has around 450,000 clones, approximately 90% seen once. About this clone: Its cognate antigen is unknown.

The treatment is: some 20 received Ad26.COV2.S at low or high dose, single or two shots; about five received placebo; per-sample allocation not given. Sampling occurred on day 63 after the first vaccine or placebo injection. This CDR3 contains 14 residues. V was cut by 6 bases and J by 1 base, with 12 bases left in between. Per germline, CDR1 SNHLY and CDR2 FYNNEI. The specimen was peripheral blood, collected in a trial of Ad26.COV2.S vaccine versus placebo. The V call is TRBV2, the J call TRBJ2-5; TRBD2 is a possible D gene (6 bases). The clonotype was recovered from a person between 18 and 60 years old who received the Ad26.COV2.S COVID-19 vaccine or a placebo. This chain's CDR3 is CASRVPGSQETQYF. CDR3 coding DNA: TGTGCCAGCAGGGTCCCCGGGAGCCAAGAGACCCAGTACTTC.